The entry below describes one T cell receptor beta chain. Under the authors' procedure: Amplification of reference gene primers provided the estimated nucleated cell counts. The protocol was immunoSEQ multiplex PCR, while the TCRdb copy is restricted to in-frame clones and leaves out a portion. Clonal size and the V and J genes are those of that table, whereas D and trimming came from the DNA. The sample records under 550,000 clones, approximately 90% being singletons. Seattle participants joined during active infection and were tracked over time. In germline, CDR1 is LNHDA, CDR2 SQIVND (reference sequence). The CDR3 has 13 residues. V was cut by 5 bases and J by 3 bases, with 10 bases left in between. The data belong to a study of blood T cell repertoires in COVID-19.

Material for sequencing was peripheral blood. The gene calls are TRBV19 and TRBJ1-2; D uncertain. The receptor was isolated from a man between 18 and 29 years old with COVID-19, enrolled during active disease. This chain's CDR3 is CASSPSSYYGYTF. The CDR3 DNA follows: TGTGCCAGTAGTCCCAGTTCCTACTATGGCTACACCTTC.